What follows are 3 T cell receptor beta chains derived from one specimen sequenced in a study of T-cell memory formation after mild COVID-19. MiXCR, run by TCRdb on the 5' RACE reads, gives a single entry per CDR3 protein. This sample has 550,000 to 700,000 distinct CDR3 sequences, with 15% to 20% found just once. Sequences were obtained from PBMCs or a T cell subset sorted from them (not recorded which). These receptors came from an adult woman who had mild COVID-19 (a few samples of this study predate the infection). Cell type and time point are not known.

This clonotype was detected a few times. The rearrangement joins TRBV29-1 to TRBJ1-2; D is uncertain. Per the germline V gene, CDR1 is SQVTM and CDR2 is ANQGSEA. The CDR3 totals 13 residues. Trimming shortened V by 4 bases and J by 1 base, and 10 bases separated the two germline ends. CDR3 DNA: TGCAGCGTTGGGGATTGGGTTAACTATGGCTACACCTTC. Translated, it gives CSVGDWVNYGYTF.

This chain joins TRBV6-5 and TRBJ2-7; D gene ambiguous. Trimming stripped 0 bases from V and 2 bases from J, with 14 bases between. This CDR3 has 16 amino acids. Germline V gene data show CDR1 as MNHEY and CDR2 as SVGAGI. The CDR3 bases are TGTGCCAGCAGTTACTCCCTAGGAACAGTCCCCTACGAGCAGTACTTC. Protein: CASSYSLGTVPYEQYF.

Ten or more counts support this clonotype. The chain carries TRBV11-2 and TRBJ2-1; D is uncertain. There are 13 residues in the CDR3. CDR1 and CDR2 from the germline V gene are SGHAT and FQNNGV. The ends were cut back, 1 base at V and 2 bases at J, with 3 bases in the middle. The CDR3 DNA sequence: TGTGCCAGCAGCTTAGCCGCCTACAATGAGCAGTTCTTC. As protein: CASSLAAYNEQFF.